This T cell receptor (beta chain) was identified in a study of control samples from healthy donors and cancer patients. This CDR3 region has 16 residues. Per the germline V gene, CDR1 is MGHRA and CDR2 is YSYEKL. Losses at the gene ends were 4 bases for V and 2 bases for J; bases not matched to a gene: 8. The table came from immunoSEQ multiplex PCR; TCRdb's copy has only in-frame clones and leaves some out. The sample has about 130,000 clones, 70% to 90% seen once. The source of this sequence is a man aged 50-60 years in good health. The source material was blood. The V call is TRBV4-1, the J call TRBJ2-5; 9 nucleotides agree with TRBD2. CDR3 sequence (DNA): TGCGCCAGCAGCCCAGAGCCAAGCGGGGGGCAAGAGACCCAGTACTTC. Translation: CASSPEPSGGQETQYF.